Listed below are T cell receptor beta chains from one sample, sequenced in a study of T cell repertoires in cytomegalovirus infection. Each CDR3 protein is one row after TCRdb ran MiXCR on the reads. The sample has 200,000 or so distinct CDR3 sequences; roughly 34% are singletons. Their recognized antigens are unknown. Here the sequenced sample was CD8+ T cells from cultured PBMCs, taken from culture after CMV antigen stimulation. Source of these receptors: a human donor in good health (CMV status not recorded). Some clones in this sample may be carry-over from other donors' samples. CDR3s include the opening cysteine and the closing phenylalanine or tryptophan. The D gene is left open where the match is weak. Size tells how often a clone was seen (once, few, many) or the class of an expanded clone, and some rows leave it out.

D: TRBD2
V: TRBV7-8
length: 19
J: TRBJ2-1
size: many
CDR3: CASSLEGSGRGIPYNEQFF
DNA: TGTGCCAGCAGCTTAGAAGGTAGCGGGAGAGGTATCCCCTACAATGAGCAGTTCTTC

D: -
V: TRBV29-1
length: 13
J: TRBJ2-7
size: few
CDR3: CSVEDPGSYEQYF
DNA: TGCAGCGTTGAAGATCCTGGGTCTTACGAGCAGTACTTC

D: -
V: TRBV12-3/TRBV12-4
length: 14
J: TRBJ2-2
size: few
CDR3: CASRPGINTGELFF
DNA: TGTGCCAGCAGACCTGGGATTAACACCGGGGAGCTGTTTTTT

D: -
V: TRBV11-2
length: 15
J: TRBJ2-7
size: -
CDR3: CASSLADSPSYEQYF
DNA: TGTGCCAGCAGCTTAGCCGACAGTCCGTCCTACGAGCAGTACTTC

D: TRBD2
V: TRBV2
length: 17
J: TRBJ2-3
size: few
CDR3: CASRYSRNQRELDTQYF
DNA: TGTGCCAGCAGGTATTCCCGAAACCAGCGGGAGTTGGATACGCAGTATTTT

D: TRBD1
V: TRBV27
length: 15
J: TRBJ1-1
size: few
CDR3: CASSLQGAPNTEAFF
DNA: TGTGCCAGCAGCCTACAGGGGGCCCCGAACACTGAAGCTTTCTTT

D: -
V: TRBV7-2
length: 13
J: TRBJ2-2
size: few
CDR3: CVGRQSNTGELFF
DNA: TGTGTGGGCAGGCAGTCAAACACCGGGGAGCTGTTTTTT

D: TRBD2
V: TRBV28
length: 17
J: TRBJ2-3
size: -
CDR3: CASSSSTSGSNADTQYF
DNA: TGTGCCAGCAGTTCCTCAACTAGCGGGAGTAACGCAGATACGCAGTATTTT

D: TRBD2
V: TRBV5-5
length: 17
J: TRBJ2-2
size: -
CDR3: CASSLLLAGGAAGELFF
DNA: TGTGCCAGCAGCTTGTTGCTAGCGGGGGGGGCGGCCGGGGAGCTGTTTTTT

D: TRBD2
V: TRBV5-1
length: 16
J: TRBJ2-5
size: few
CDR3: CASSGLAGARTETQYF
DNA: TGCGCCAGCAGCGGCCTAGCGGGGGCTCGTACGGAGACCCAGTACTTC

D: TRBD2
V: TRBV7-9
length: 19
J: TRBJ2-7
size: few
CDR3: CASSPGTGGTSGSPREQYF
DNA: TGTGCCAGCAGCCCCGGGACAGGGGGGACTAGCGGGAGCCCGAGGGAGCAGTACTTC

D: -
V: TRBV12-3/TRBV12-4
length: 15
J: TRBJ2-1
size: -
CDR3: CASSTGGGGYNEQFF
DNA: TGTGCCAGCAGCACGGGGGGCGGGGGCTACAATGAGCAGTTCTTC

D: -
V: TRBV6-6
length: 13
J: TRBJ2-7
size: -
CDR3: CAIREVHNYEQYF
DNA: TGTGCCATAAGGGAGGTCCACAACTACGAGCAGTACTTC

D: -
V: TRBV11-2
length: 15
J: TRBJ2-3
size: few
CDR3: CASSLGAAYTDTQYF
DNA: TGTGCCAGCAGCTTAGGGGCAGCTTACACAGATACGCAGTATTTT

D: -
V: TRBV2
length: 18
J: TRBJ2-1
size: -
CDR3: CASSEDNRPQSSYNEQFF
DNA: TGTGCCAGCAGTGAAGACAACAGGCCCCAAAGCTCCTACAATGAGCAGTTCTTC

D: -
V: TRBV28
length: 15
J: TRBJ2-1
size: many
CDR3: CASSLGVGGMNEQFF
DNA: TGTGCCAGCAGCCTAGGGGTCGGGGGCATGAATGAGCAGTTCTTC

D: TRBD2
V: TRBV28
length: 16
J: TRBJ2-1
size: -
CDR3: CASSPLAGEVYDEQFF
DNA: TGTGCCAGCAGTCCCTTAGCGGGAGAAGTCTACGATGAGCAGTTCTTC

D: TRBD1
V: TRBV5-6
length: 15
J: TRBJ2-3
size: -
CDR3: CASSLRQGGKDTQYF
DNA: TGTGCCAGCAGCTTGCGACAGGGGGGAAAAGATACGCAGTATTTT

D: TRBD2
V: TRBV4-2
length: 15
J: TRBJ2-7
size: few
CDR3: CASSQSGRGGDEQYF
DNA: TGTGCCAGCAGCCAATCGGGGAGGGGAGGCGACGAGCAGTACTTC

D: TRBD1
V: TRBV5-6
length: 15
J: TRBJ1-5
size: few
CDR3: CASSLGQGVGQPQHF
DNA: TGTGCCAGCAGCTTGGGGCAGGGGGTCGGTCAGCCCCAGCATTTT

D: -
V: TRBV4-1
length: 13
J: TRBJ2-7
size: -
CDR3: CASSPRGTGEQYF
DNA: TGTGCCAGCAGCCCCAGGGGAACCGGTGAGCAGTACTTC

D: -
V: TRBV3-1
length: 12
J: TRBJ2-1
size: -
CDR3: CASSPTDVEQFF
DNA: TGTGCCAGCAGCCCCACTGACGTTGAGCAGTTCTTC

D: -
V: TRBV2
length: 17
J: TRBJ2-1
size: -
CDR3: CASTLNPSGSAYNEQFF
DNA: TGTGCCAGCACCCTCAACCCTTCGGGGTCGGCCTACAATGAGCAGTTCTTC

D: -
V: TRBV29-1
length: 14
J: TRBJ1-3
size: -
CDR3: CSVERISSGNTIYF
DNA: TGCAGCGTTGAGCGGATTAGCTCTGGAAACACCATATATTTT

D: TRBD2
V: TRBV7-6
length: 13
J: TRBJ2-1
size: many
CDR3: CASTPGTSNEQFF
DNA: TGTGCCAGCACCCCCGGGACTAGCAATGAGCAGTTCTTC

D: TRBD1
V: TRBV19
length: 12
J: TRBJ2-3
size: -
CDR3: CASEGGPDTQYF
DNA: TGTGCCAGTGAAGGGGGCCCGGATACGCAGTATTTT

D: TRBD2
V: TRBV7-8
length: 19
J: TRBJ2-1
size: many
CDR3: CASSASGLSTLSSYNEQFF
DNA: TGTGCCAGCAGCGCTAGCGGCCTATCGACCTTAAGCTCCTACAATGAGCAGTTCTTC

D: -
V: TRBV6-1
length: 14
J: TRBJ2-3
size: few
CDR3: CASSLRQGQDTQYF
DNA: TGTGCCAGCAGTTTAAGGCAGGGGCAAGATACGCAGTATTTT

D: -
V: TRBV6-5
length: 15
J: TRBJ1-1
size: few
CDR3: CASSYSWGRVTEAFF
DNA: TGTGCCAGCAGTTACTCGTGGGGAAGGGTGACTGAAGCTTTCTTT

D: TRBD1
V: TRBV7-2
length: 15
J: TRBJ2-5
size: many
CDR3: CASGPGQGARETQYF
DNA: TGTGCCAGCGGGCCGGGACAGGGGGCGAGAGAGACCCAGTACTTC

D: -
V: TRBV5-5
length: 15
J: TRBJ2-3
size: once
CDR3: CASSPRGRDTDTQYF
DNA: TGTGCCAGCAGCCCTAGGGGGCGGGACACAGATACGCAGTATTTT

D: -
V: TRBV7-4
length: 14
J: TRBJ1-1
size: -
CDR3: CASSLESGGTEAFF
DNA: TGTGCCAGCAGCTTAGAGTCGGGGGGGACTGAAGCTTTCTTT

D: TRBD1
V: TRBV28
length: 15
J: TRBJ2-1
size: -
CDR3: CASSPTGDSYNEQFF
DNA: TGTGCCAGCAGCCCGACAGGGGACTCCTACAATGAGCAGTTCTTC

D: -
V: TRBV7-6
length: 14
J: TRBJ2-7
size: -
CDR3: CASSLSGATYEQYF
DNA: TGTGCCAGCAGCTTATCAGGGGCAACCTACGAGCAGTACTTC

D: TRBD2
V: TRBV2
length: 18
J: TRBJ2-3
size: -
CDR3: CASSAFPGLAGVTDTQYF
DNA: TGTGCCAGCAGTGCCTTTCCGGGACTAGCGGGAGTGACAGATACGCAGTATTTT

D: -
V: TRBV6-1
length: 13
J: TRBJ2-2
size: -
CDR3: CAIMDRMTGELFF
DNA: TGTGCCATCATGGACAGAATGACCGGGGAGCTGTTTTTT

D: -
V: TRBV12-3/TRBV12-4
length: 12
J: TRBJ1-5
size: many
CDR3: CASSWTAQPQHF
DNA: TGTGCCAGCTCCTGGACAGCCCAGCCCCAGCATTTT

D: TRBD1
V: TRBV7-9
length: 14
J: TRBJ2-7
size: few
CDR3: CASSSGQVAYEQYF
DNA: TGTGCCAGCAGCTCGGGACAGGTTGCCTACGAGCAGTACTTC

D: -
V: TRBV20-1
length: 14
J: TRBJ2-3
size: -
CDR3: CSARDRGYTDTQYF
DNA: TGCAGTGCTAGAGATCGGGGGTACACAGATACGCAGTATTTT

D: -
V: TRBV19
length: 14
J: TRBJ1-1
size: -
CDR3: CASSIYGGKDEAFF
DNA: TGTGCCAGTAGTATATATGGGGGGAAGGACGAAGCTTTCTTT

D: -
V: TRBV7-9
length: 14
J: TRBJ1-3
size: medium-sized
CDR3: CASSLPGAGNTIYF
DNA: TGTGCCAGCAGCCTCCCGGGCGCTGGAAACACCATATATTTT

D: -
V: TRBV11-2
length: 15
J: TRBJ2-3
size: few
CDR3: CASSFGVRSTDTQYF
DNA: TGTGCCAGCAGCTTTGGGGTTCGGAGCACAGATACGCAGTATTTT

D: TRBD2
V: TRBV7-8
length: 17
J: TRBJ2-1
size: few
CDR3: CASSLAIAGGPGDEQFF
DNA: TGTGCCAGCAGCTTAGCGATAGCGGGGGGGCCTGGCGATGAGCAGTTCTTC

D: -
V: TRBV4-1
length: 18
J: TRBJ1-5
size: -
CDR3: CASSQGGQRGLSNQPQHF
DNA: TGCGCCAGCAGCCAAGGCGGTCAGAGGGGTCTTAGCAATCAGCCCCAGCATTTT

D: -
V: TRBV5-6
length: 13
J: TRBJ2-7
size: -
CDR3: CASSVGGPNEQYF
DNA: TGTGCCAGCAGTGTTGGGGGCCCCAACGAGCAGTACTTC

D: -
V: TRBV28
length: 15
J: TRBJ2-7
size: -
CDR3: CASSHQQPGNHEQYF
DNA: TGTGCCAGCAGCCATCAGCAGCCGGGAAACCACGAGCAGTACTTC

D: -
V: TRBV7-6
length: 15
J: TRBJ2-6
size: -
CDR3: CASRSKGFGANVLTF
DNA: TGTGCCAGCAGGTCAAAAGGATTCGGGGCCAACGTCCTGACTTTC

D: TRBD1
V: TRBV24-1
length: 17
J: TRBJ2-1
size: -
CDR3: CATSDPEGDRTYNEQFF
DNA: TGTGCCACCAGTGATCCAGAAGGGGACAGGACCTACAATGAGCAGTTCTTC

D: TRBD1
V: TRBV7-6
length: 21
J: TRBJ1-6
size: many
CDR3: CASSPTPRDREYRPGDSPLHF
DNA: TGTGCCAGCAGCCCAACCCCCCGGGACAGGGAATATCGACCGGGTGATTCACCCCTCCACTTT

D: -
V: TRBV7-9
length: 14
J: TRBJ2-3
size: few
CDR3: CASSPQSFADTQYF
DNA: TGTGCCAGCAGCCCCCAGTCTTTCGCAGATACGCAGTATTTT

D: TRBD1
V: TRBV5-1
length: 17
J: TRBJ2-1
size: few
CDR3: CASSSRQGATSYNEQFF
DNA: TGCGCCAGCAGCTCCCGACAGGGGGCCACCTCCTACAATGAGCAGTTCTTC

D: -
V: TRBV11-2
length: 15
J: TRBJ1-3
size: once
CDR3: CASSLEGVTGNTIYF
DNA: TGTGCCAGCAGCTTAGAGGGAGTGACGGGAAACACCATATATTTT